Below are 28 T cell receptor beta chains sequenced from a single sample in a study of blood T cell repertoires in COVID-19. Repertoires were generated with immunoSEQ multiplex PCR, while TCRdb's copy carries only in-frame clones and drops some. The repertoire holds roughly 120,000 clones, with 85% as singletons. The sequencing input was peripheral blood. The origin of the receptors is a man between 60 and 75 years old with acute or convalescent COVID-19.

V and J are TRBV10-2 and TRBJ2-1; 11 bases line up with TRBD2. The CDR3 loop spans 13 amino acids. CDR1 is WSHSY and CDR2 is SAAADI in the germline V gene. Germline trimming cut 6 bases from V and 5 bases from J; bases unmatched to any gene: 0. CDR3 coding DNA: TGCGCCAGCAGACTAGCGGGGGACAATGAGCAGTTCTTC. Its translation: CASRLAGDNEQFF.

This clone was seen a single time. The chain couples TRBV27 to TRBJ2-5, with 10 bases that match TRBD2. The germline gives CDR1 MNHEY, CDR2 SMNVEV (reference sequence). This CDR3 spans 17 amino acids. V was pared by 4 bases and J by 5 bases, with 13 bases of the junction left unmatched. For the CDR3, the DNA is TGTGCCAGCAGTTCCTCGGCTAGCGGGAGTGTGGCTGAGACCCAGTACTTC. Protein: CASSSSASGSVAETQYF.

The rearrangement uses TRBV21-1 and TRBJ2-3; the table's D call of TRBD1 was not tested on the DNA. TRBV21-1 is annotated as a pseudogene. The CDR3 spans 14 residues. CDR3 sequence (DNA): TGTGCCAGGAATGGGGCTTTGTGTGAAGATACGCAGTATTTT. Translated: CARNGALCEDTQYF.

CDR3 DNA sequence: TGTGCCAGCAGCTCCTCCTGGCAGGGGGCAGTCCGCACTGAAGCTTTCTTT. Protein sequence: CASSSSWQGAVRTEAFF. The rearrangement links TRBV28 to TRBJ1-1, with 8 bases identical to TRBD1. The germline CDR1 and CDR2 sequences are MDHEN and SYDVKM. The CDR3 totals 17 residues. With V trimmed by 6 bases and J by 4 bases, 16 bases remained unmatched.

The chain joins TRBV7-3 to TRBJ1-1, with 7 positions matching TRBD1. The ends lost 1 base at V and 3 bases at J; junction bases unmatched: 5. CDR1 and CDR2 (germline): SGHTA, FQGTGA. The length of the CDR3 is 15 residues. CDR3 sequence reads: CASSLIRGPDTEAFF. The CDR3 region has the DNA TGTGCCAGCAGCTTAATTAGGGGGCCGGACACTGAAGCTTTCTTT.

This clone showed up just once. V gene TRBV6-2 or TRBV6-3 combines with J gene TRBJ2-5; 10 positions agree with TRBD2. The CDR3 is 20 amino acids. Germline-derived CDR1 and CDR2 are MNHEY and SVGEGT. The V and J ends lost 0 bases and 5 bases, in that order; junction bases with no gene match: 18. CDR3 sequence reads: CASSYSKAEREGLVRETQYF. The CDR3 nucleotides are TGTGCCAGCAGTTACTCGAAAGCCGAGCGGGAGGGCCTAGTCCGCGAGACCCAGTACTTC.

This sequence joins TRBV12-3 or TRBV12-4 and TRBJ1-6; maybe TRBD1 (5 bases). The CDR3 loop spans 13 amino acids. The V end was cut by 3 bases, the J end by 10 bases, with 10 bases between. This CDR3 is CASSFQGTSPLHF. CDR3 bases: TGTGCCAGCAGTTTTCAGGGAACCTCACCCCTCCACTTT.

This clone was seen only a few times. V usage is TRBV9 and J usage is TRBJ2-2; the match to TRBD1 covers 7 bases. CDR3 length: 17 residues. Germline-derived CDR1 and CDR2 are SGDLS and YYNGEE. The junction had 11 bases not matched to a gene; V was cut back by 3 bases and J by 3 bases. The CDR3 bases are TGTGCCAGCAGCGCCCCCTCGACAGGGAGAGACACCGGGGAGCTGTTTTTT. Its translation: CASSAPSTGRDTGELFF.

The chain has TRBV5-4 and TRBJ1-1; 9 nucleotides agree with TRBD1. This CDR3 comprises 17 residues. With 2 bases clipped from V and 1 base from J, the junction kept 9 bases outside the gene matches. Germline V gene lookup returns CDR1 SGHNT and CDR2 YYREEE (reference sequence). For the CDR3, the DNA is TGTGCCAGCAGCTTCCCCGGGACAGGGTATACGAACACTGAAGCTTTCTTT. Translated: CASSFPGTGYTNTEAFF.

A word on this clone: The sample holds other DNA sequences that translate to the same CDR3. The V call is TRBV7-2, the J call TRBJ2-7; the D gene is possibly TRBD1 (5 bases). Deletions cut 3 bases from V and 6 bases from J, with 9 bases between. The V gene's germline CDR1 is SGHTA and CDR2 FQGNSA. The length of the CDR3 is 12 residues. CDR3 nucleotides: TGTGCCAGCAGCTTGGATCAGGGCGAGCAGTACTTC. Its protein product is CASSLDQGEQYF.

The genes are TRBV7-2 and TRBJ2-1; D ambiguous. This CDR3 spans 11 amino acids. CDR1 is SGHTA and CDR2 is FQGNSA in the germline V gene. Trimming removed 5 bases from V and 10 bases from J, with 9 bases in between. The CDR3 region has the DNA TGTGCCAGCAGCCCCCTCGCGGAGCAGTTCTTC. It codes for CASSPLAEQFF.

This chain joins TRBV4-1 and TRBJ2-2; D is perhaps TRBD1 (6 bases). This CDR3 contains 16 residues. The germline V and J ends were trimmed by 4 bases and 6 bases, with 18 bases remaining between them. Germline-derived CDR1 and CDR2 are MGHRA and YSYEKL. The CDR3 nucleotides read TGCGCCAGCAGCCTAGTACAGGGATCCAACGCCGGGGAGCTGTTTTTT. Protein: CASSLVQGSNAGELFF.

V usage is TRBV2 and J usage is TRBJ1-5, with D maybe TRBD1 (5 bases). The CDR3 extends over 13 amino acids. From germline, CDR1 is SNHLY and CDR2 FYNNEI. Trimming stripped 5 bases from V and 6 bases from J, with 11 bases between. CDR3 loop: CASSLQGGQPQHF. In DNA, the CDR3 is TGTGCCAGCAGTTTGCAGGGCGGTCAGCCCCAGCATTTT.

The chain uses TRBV9 and TRBJ2-3, with 8 bases lining up with TRBD1. Germline CDR1 reads SGDLS; CDR2 reads YYNGEE. V lost 6 bases to trimming and J lost 3 bases; unmatched junction nucleotides: 15. This CDR3 spans 17 amino acids. Written as DNA, the CDR3 is TGTGCCAGCACCCTAGGACAGGGACTCTCTTCTACAGATACGCAGTATTTT. Its protein is CASTLGQGLSSTDTQYF. Full variable domain (remainder filled in from reference TRBV9 and TRBJ2-3): DSGVTQTPKHLITATGQRVTLRCSPRSGDLSVYWYQQSLDQGLQFLIQYYNGEERAKGNILERFSAQQFPDLHSELNLSSLELGDSALYFCASTLGQGLSSTDTQYFGPGTRLTVL.

The chain recombines TRBV27 with TRBJ2-7, with 7 bases that match TRBD1. This CDR3 comprises 15 residues. CDR1 is MNHEY, CDR2 SMNVEV, per germline (reference sequence). After removal of 4 bases from V and 7 bases from J, the junction contained 13 bases not matched to a gene. The DNA for the CDR3 is TGTGCCAGCAGTTCAGGGACAGCCCTTTCTGTGGAGCAGTACTTC. Amino acids: CASSSGTALSVEQYF.

This clone was observed a handful of times. The chain uses TRBV9 and TRBJ1-3; maybe TRBD1 (6 bases). Germline V gene sequence: CDR1 SGDLS, CDR2 YYNGEE. CDR3 length: 15 amino acids. With 0 bases removed from V and 3 bases from J, the gap between germline ends came to 10 bases. In DNA form, the CDR3 reads TGTGCCAGCAGCGTAGGGGGGCGCGGTGGAAACACCATATATTTT. Protein: CASSVGGRGGNTIYF. The entire variable domain, with the rest obtained from reference TRBV9 and TRBJ1-3, is as follows: DSGVTQTPKHLITATGQRVTLRCSPRSGDLSVYWYQQSLDQGLQFLIQYYNGEERAKGNILERFSAQQFPDLHSELNLSSLELGDSALYFCASSVGGRGGNTIYFGEGSWLTVV.

V usage is TRBV28 and J usage is TRBJ2-6, with D possibly matching TRBD1 (6 bases). CDR3 size: 13 residues. Trimming took 6 bases from V and 8 from J, leaving 11 bases between them. Germline-derived CDR1 and CDR2 are MDHEN and SYDVKM. The CDR3 loop reads CASSGQGSNVLTF. CDR3 nucleotide sequence: TGTGCCAGCAGCGGGCAGGGGTCCAACGTCCTGACTTTC.

The chain couples TRBV5-4 to TRBJ2-3, with TRBD2 matching over 7 bases. Per germline, CDR1 SGHNT and CDR2 YYREEE (reference sequence). CDR3 length equals 16 residues. V was pared by 4 bases and J by 4 bases, with 12 bases of the junction left unmatched. The CDR3 sequence is CASSAKAGALADTQYF. CDR3 nucleotide sequence: TGTGCCAGCAGCGCGAAGGCGGGAGCCTTGGCAGATACGCAGTATTTT.

CDR3 nucleotide sequence: TGCGCCAGCGCACCAGGACTAGCGGCCTACGAGCAGTACTTC. This sequence encodes CASAPGLAAYEQYF. This chain joins TRBV5-1 and TRBJ2-7, with 10 bases aligning to TRBD2. After removal of 7 bases from V and 2 bases from J, the junction contained 6 bases not matched to a gene. The CDR3 is made up of 14 amino acids. Germline loops: CDR1 SGHRS, CDR2 YFSETQ.

The chain carries TRBV7-9 and TRBJ1-1; no reliable D call. This CDR3 comprises 19 residues. V lost 1 base and J lost 4, with 25 bases in between. Germline values: CDR1 SEHNR, CDR2 FQNEAQ (reference sequence). CDR3 in amino acids: CASSLGVGLPSGSGTEAFF. Here the CDR3 DNA reads TGTGCCAGCAGCTTAGGGGTAGGACTACCCAGTGGGTCGGGCACTGAAGCTTTCTTT.

To note about this clone: The same CDR3 is also encoded by other DNA sequences in this sample. This chain connects TRBV7-9 to TRBJ2-7, with 7 bases identical to TRBD1. CDR1 is SEHNR and CDR2 is FQNEAQ in the germline V gene (reference sequence). The V and J ends lost 4 bases and 5 bases, in that order; junction bases with no gene match: 2. This CDR3 region has 12 residues. The CDR3, as DNA: TGTGCCAGCAGCTCCACAGGGGACGAGCAGTACTTC. It specifies CASSSTGDEQYF.

J is TRBJ2-4 and V is TRBV18, with D hard to call. Germline V lookup: CDR1 KGHSH, CDR2 LQKENI. V was cut by 5 bases and J by 0 bases, with 5 bases left in between. The CDR3 contains 13 residues. The CDR3 DNA sequence: TGTGCCAGCTCATTCCTAGCCAAAAACATTCAGTACTTC. Amino acids: CASSFLAKNIQYF.

The rearrangement joins TRBV28 to TRBJ1-6, with D possibly being TRBD1 (5 bases). This CDR3 contains 15 residues. Per germline, CDR1 MDHEN and CDR2 SYDVKM. The V end lost 1 base, the J end lost 10 bases, and 14 bases lay between the germline ends. CDR3 nucleotide sequence: TGTGCCAGCAGTTTATCTCGGGGGACGGGGTCACCCCTCCACTTT. Its translation is CASSLSRGTGSPLHF.

The chain links TRBV3-1 (or the pseudogene TRBV3-2) to TRBJ2-1, with a possible D match to TRBD2 (6 bases). CDR1 LGHDT and CDR2 YNNKEL come from the germline V gene (reference sequence). The CDR3 is 16 residues long. Between the trimmed V and J ends, which lost 5 bases and 5 bases, there was a span of 19 bases. The CDR3 DNA follows: TGTGCCAGCAGCTTGCGCAGTCCGGGAGAAAACAATGAGCAGTTCTTC. Its protein is CASSLRSPGENNEQFF.

The gene calls are TRBV19 and TRBJ2-2; 7 nucleotides agree with TRBD1. CDR1 LNHDA and CDR2 SQIVND come from the germline V gene (reference sequence). Trimming took 5 bases from V and 6 from J; bases not matched to a gene: 9. The CDR3 length is 15 residues. In DNA form, the CDR3 reads TGTGCCAGTAGTGTCCCCCGGACAGGAGCCGGGGAGCTGTTTTTT. Translating gives CASSVPRTGAGELFF.

This clone was recorded once. J is TRBJ1-6 and V is TRBV5-1; no clear D. CDR1 and CDR2 from the germline V gene are SGHRS and YFSETQ. The CDR3 has 15 residues. V was cut by 0 bases and J by 5 bases, with 9 bases left in between. The CDR3 DNA follows: TGCGCCAGCAGCTTGGATGGCAACAATAATTCACCCCTCCACTTT. Translated: CASSLDGNNNSPLHF.

The J gene is TRBJ2-1, the V gene TRBV29-1; D might be TRBD1 (6 bases). This CDR3 spans 12 amino acids. CDR1 is SQVTM, CDR2 ANQGSEA, per germline. The CDR3 sequence is CTVDRSYNEQFF. The CDR3 DNA follows: TGCACCGTGGACAGATCCTACAATGAGCAGTTCTTC.

The chain combines TRBV2 with TRBJ2-1; 10 nucleotides align to TRBD2. Germline V gene data show CDR1 as SNHLY and CDR2 as FYNNEI. This CDR3 is 15 amino acids long. The V and J ends lost 5 bases and 6 bases, in that order; junction bases with no gene match: 7. CDR3 region: CASSPGTSVGNEQFF. The DNA for the CDR3 is TGTGCCAGCAGTCCCGGGACTAGCGTAGGCAATGAGCAGTTCTTC.